This TCR beta chain was identified in a study of blood T cell repertoires in COVID-19. Looking at the study overall: The cDNA or gDNA used as material had been derived from T cells, B-cell-depleted T cells, or PBMCs.

This clone came up once. Enrollees, roughly 18 to 89 years old, lived in approximately 24 US areas. Participants' own reports of clinical history determined their cohort assignment. In the original processing: Nucleated cell number was recorded as an estimate derived from reference gene primer amplification. Here immunoSEQ multiplex PCR was the method, and the copy in TCRdb shows in-frame clones only, minus some. V, J and clone size derive from that table, while D and trimming were established from the DNA sequence. Of a few hundred thousand clones detected, more than 75% appear once; the ten largest clones hold under 1.3%. CDR1 and CDR2 from the germline V gene are LNHDA and SQIVND (reference sequence). This CDR3 has 13 amino acids. The trim removed 6 bases at V and 8 bases at J, leaving 8 bases unmatched.

The genes are TRBV19 and TRBJ1-2; 8 bases align to TRBD1. Sequenced: PBMCs or T cells enriched from blood (not recorded which). The clonotype was recovered from a woman under 40 who had recovered from COVID-19. The DNA of the CDR3 is TGTGCCAGTAGCCTGCAGGGGGCGAAAGGCTACACCTTC. Protein product: CASSLQGAKGYTF.